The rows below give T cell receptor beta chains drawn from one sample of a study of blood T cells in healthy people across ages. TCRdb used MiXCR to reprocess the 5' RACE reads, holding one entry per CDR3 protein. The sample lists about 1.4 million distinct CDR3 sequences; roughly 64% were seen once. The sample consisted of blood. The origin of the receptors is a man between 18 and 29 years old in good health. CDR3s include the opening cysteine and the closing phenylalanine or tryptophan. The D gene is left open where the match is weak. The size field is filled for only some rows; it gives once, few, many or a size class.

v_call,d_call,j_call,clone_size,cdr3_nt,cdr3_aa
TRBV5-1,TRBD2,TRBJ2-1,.,TGCGCCAGCAGCTTGAGGAGCGGGAGTTTGGATGAGCAGTTCTTC,CASSLRSGSLDEQFF
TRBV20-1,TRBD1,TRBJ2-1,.,TGCAGTGCTCCTGACAGGGACGGTTTCTATGAGCAGTTCTTC,CSAPDRDGFYEQFF
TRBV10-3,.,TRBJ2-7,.,TGTGCCATCAGTGATCCCGGGACCACCTACGAGCAGTACTTC,CAISDPGTTYEQYF
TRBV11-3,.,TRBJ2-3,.,TGTGCCAGCAGCTTCCAGGTAGAAGATACGCAGTATTTT,CASSFQVEDTQYF
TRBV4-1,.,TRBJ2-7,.,TGCGCCAGCAGCCAATTGGCAGCATCCTACGAGCAGTACTTC,CASSQLAASYEQYF
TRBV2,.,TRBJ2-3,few,TGTGCCAGCGTCGGGGGATACTCAGATACGCAGTATTTT,CASVGGYSDTQYF
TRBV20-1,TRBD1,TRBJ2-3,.,TGCAGTGCTAGGACAGGGCCGCCGGATACGCAGTATTTT,CSARTGPPDTQYF
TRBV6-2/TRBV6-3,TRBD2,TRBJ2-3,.,TGTGCCAGCAGTTATCGAAGGACTAGCGGGAGGGCCGAGGGGCAGTATTTT,CASSYRRTSGRAEGQYF
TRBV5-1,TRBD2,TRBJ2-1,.,TGCGCCAGCAGCCCTATTCGGGCTAGCGGCAACAATGAGCAGTTCTTC,CASSPIRASGNNEQFF
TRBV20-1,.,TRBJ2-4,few,TGCAGTGCTTCAAGCGGAGGGGAAACCAAAAACATTCAGTACTTC,CSASSGGETKNIQYF
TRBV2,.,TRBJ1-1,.,TGTACCAGCAGTGAATCCGGGGACGGAGTGACTGAAGCTTTCTTT,CTSSESGDGVTEAFF
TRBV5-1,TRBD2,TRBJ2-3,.,TGCGCCAGCAGCTTACTAGCGGGGGGCGAGGTAGATACGCAGTATTTT,CASSLLAGGEVDTQYF
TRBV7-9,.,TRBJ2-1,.,TGTGCCAGCAGCACTATTCCCGCAGTATGGCTTTCCTCCTACAATGAGCAGTTCTTC,CASSTIPAVWLSSYNEQFF
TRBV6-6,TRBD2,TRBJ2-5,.,TGTGCCAGTTCGCGCGGGGGATACCGAGAGACCCAGTACTTC,CASSRGGYRETQYF
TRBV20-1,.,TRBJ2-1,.,TGCAGTGCTAGAACCCTACGTTTTCCCGCAGGCAATGAGCAGTTCTTC,CSARTLRFPAGNEQFF
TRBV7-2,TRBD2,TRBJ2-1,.,TGTGCCAGCAAGGTGAGCGGGAGGGCCGAGAATGAGCAGTTCTTC,CASKVSGRAENEQFF
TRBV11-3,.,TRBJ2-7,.,TGTGCCAGCAGTCCTGGGGGGGCAGTCTCCTACGAGCAGTACTTC,CASSPGGAVSYEQYF
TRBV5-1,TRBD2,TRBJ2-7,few,TGCGCCAGCAGCTTCCCGCAGCGGGGGGACTCCTACGAGCAGTACTTC,CASSFPQRGDSYEQYF
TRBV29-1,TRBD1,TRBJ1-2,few,TGCAGCGTTCTCGACAGGGTCTGGAAGGGCTACACCTTC,CSVLDRVWKGYTF
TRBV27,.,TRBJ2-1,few,TGTGCCAGCAGTTTCGGTAGCTCCCCGGACATCTACAATGAGCAGTTCTTC,CASSFGSSPDIYNEQFF
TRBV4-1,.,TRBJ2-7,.,TGCGCCAGCAGCCCCTGGGACCGAAACGAGCAGTACTTC,CASSPWDRNEQYF
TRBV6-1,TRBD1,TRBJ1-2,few,TGTGCCTCCAAGCCTCCCTGGACAGGCGCCTATGGCTACACCTTC,CASKPPWTGAYGYTF
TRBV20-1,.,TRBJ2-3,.,TGCAGTGCTACATCAATACTAGCCAGCACAGATACGCAGTATTTT,CSATSILASTDTQYF
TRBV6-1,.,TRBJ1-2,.,TGTGCCAGCAGTGAGTGGGGGAATGGCTACACCTTC,CASSEWGNGYTF
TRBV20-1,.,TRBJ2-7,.,TGCAGTGCTGGACGGACAGCCGACTACGAGCAGTACTTC,CSAGRTADYEQYF